The rows below give T cell receptor beta chains drawn from one sample of a study of T-cell reconstitution after alpha-beta-depleted transplantation in children. TCRdb re-called the PCR reads through MiXCR, storing one row per CDR3 protein. The data show tens of thousands of distinct CDR3 sequences, under 6% seen once. Sequences were derived from PBMCs, mostly from graft donor cells, sampled 60 days after TCRalphabeta/CD19-depleted stem cell transplant. The receptors derive from a female patient between 2 and 15 years old who had a stem cell transplant for aplastic anemia, so the T cells may come from the graft donor. The CDR3 runs from the conserved cysteine through the conserved F or W. D genes are given only for firm matches. Expanded clones get a size class; other rows say once, few or many, or leave the size out.

>TRBJ2-7|few|NA|TRBV7-2
CASSLGRTLSYEQYF
TGTGCCAGCAGCTTAGGACGGACTCTCTCCTACGAGCAGTACTTC
>TRBJ1-1|many|NA|TRBV20-1
CSVTGRTFTEAFF
TGCAGTGTTACGGGACGGACTTTTACCGAAGCTTTCTTT
>TRBJ2-5|many|NA|TRBV7-9
CASGVQETQYF
TGTGCCAGCGGGGTCCAAGAGACCCAGTACTTC
>TRBJ2-1|many|NA|TRBV4-2
CASSQEGVIAPYNEQFF
TGTGCCAGCAGCCAAGAAGGTGTGATAGCGCCATACAATGAGCAGTTCTTC
>TRBJ2-3|many|NA|TRBV2
CASRRETDTQYF
TGTGCCAGCAGGAGGGAGACAGATACGCAGTATTTT
>TRBJ2-1|many|NA|TRBV5-5
CASSLEDNSWNEQFF
TGTGCCAGCAGCTTGGAAGATAATAGTTGGAATGAGCAGTTCTTC
>TRBJ2-5|many|NA|TRBV5-1
CASSLDVETQYF
TGCGCCAGCAGCTTGGACGTAGAGACCCAGTACTTC
>TRBJ2-7|few|TRBD2|TRBV5-1
CASSLGFTSGVYEQYF
TGCGCCAGCAGCTTGGGATTTACTAGCGGGGTGTACGAGCAGTACTTC
>TRBJ1-1|NA|NA|TRBV3-1
CASSQDIREGAFF
TGTGCCAGCAGCCAAGACATACGTGAGGGAGCTTTCTTT
>TRBJ1-1|many|NA|TRBV7-2
CASSFNQWGTEAFF
TGTGCCAGCAGCTTTAACCAGTGGGGCACTGAAGCTTTCTTT
>TRBJ2-7|NA|NA|TRBV30
CAWTNGPSVSLEQYF
TGTGCCTGGACGAATGGGCCTAGCGTATCCCTCGAGCAGTACTTC
>TRBJ1-1|many|NA|TRBV19
CASSDGQLNTEAFF
TGTGCCAGTAGTGACGGACAGCTCAACACTGAAGCTTTCTTT
>TRBJ2-5|few|TRBD2|TRBV7-9
CAIRTSGTETQYF
TGTGCCATAAGGACTAGCGGGACAGAGACCCAGTACTTC
>TRBJ1-1|many|NA|TRBV5-6
CASSLPGHTEAFF
TGTGCCAGCAGCTTACCAGGGCACACTGAAGCTTTCTTT
>TRBJ2-5|many|TRBD2|TRBV20-1
CSARLNTWTSGGSWTQYF
TGCAGTGCTAGGCTTAACACCTGGACTAGCGGGGGGTCATGGACCCAGTACTTC
>TRBJ2-1|many|TRBD2|TRBV7-9
CASTLAGGGEQFF
TGTGCCAGCACTTTAGCGGGAGGTGGTGAGCAGTTCTTC
>TRBJ2-1|many|TRBD2|TRBV20-1
CSASDGTRYWNEQFF
TGCAGTGCCTCGGATGGGACTAGATACTGGAATGAGCAGTTCTTC
>TRBJ1-2|many|TRBD1|TRBV6-5
CASKGDRGANYGYTF
TGTGCCAGCAAGGGCGACAGGGGAGCTAACTATGGCTACACCTTC
>TRBJ2-1|medium-sized|TRBD2|TRBV7-2
CASSWERGPYNEQFF
TGTGCCAGCAGCTGGGAGCGGGGGCCCTACAATGAGCAGTTCTTC
>TRBJ2-7|many|NA|TRBV30
CAWSVGGARSYEQYF
TGTGCCTGGAGTGTAGGGGGGGCGCGGTCCTACGAGCAGTACTTC
>TRBJ2-5|NA|NA|TRBV6-2/TRBV6-3
CASSYPIGTRETQYF
TGTGCCAGCAGTTACCCGATCGGGACCCGGGAGACCCAGTACTTC
>TRBJ2-2|many|TRBD2|TRBV6-1
CASSEGSAGAGELFF
TGTGCCAGCAGTGAAGGATCCGCGGGGGCCGGGGAGCTGTTTTTT
>TRBJ2-7|many|TRBD1|TRBV20-1
CSARGQGAREEQYF
TGCAGTGCTAGGGGACAGGGGGCGCGGGAGGAGCAGTACTTC
>TRBJ2-1|many|TRBD2|TRBV20-1
CSARFQAGAYNEQFF
TGCAGTGCTAGATTCCAAGCGGGGGCATACAATGAGCAGTTCTTC
>TRBJ1-5|few|NA|TRBV12-5
CASGLRPPNQPQHF
TGTGCTAGTGGTTTGCGGCCACCAAATCAGCCCCAGCATTTT
>TRBJ2-6|few|TRBD1|TRBV28
CASTRTGAGANVLTF
TGTGCCAGCACCAGAACAGGGGCTGGGGCCAACGTCCTGACTTTC
>TRBJ2-3|many|NA|TRBV9
CASSPRRGDTQYF
TGTGCCAGCAGCCCCCGACGTGGGGATACGCAGTATTTT
>TRBJ2-4|few|NA|TRBV7-9
CASSLDLRGLAKNIQYF
TGTGCCAGCAGCTTAGATCTACGAGGTCTAGCCAAAAACATTCAGTACTTC
>TRBJ2-1|few|NA|TRBV11-2
CASSLGGRATFNEQFF
TGTGCCAGCAGCTTAGGGGGCCGGGCTACCTTCAATGAGCAGTTCTTC
>TRBJ1-1|many|NA|TRBV12-3/TRBV12-4
CASSFLRSEAFF
TGTGCCAGCAGTTTTTTGCGCTCTGAAGCTTTCTTT
>TRBJ2-7|many|TRBD1|TRBV27
CASSPGTGGYEQYF
TGTGCCAGCAGTCCCGGGACAGGGGGCTACGAGCAGTACTTC
>TRBJ2-3|many|NA|TRBV2
CASGGVNTDTQYF
TGTGCCAGCGGGGGTGTGAACACAGATACGCAGTATTTT
>TRBJ1-2|few|TRBD1|TRBV20-1
CSATTQGAEGGYTF
TGCAGTGCCACCACGCAGGGGGCGGAAGGAGGCTACACCTTC
>TRBJ2-1|large|TRBD2|TRBV20-1
CSARVLAGGLYNEQFF
TGCAGTGCTAGAGTTCTAGCGGGAGGGCTATACAATGAGCAGTTCTTC
>TRBJ2-7|NA|NA|TRBV12-3/TRBV12-4
CASKRTEEYEQYF
TGTGCCAGCAAAAGGACAGAAGAATACGAGCAGTACTTC
>TRBJ2-7|many|TRBD2|TRBV9
CASSGGRDRGSEQYF
TGTGCCAGCAGCGGGGGGAGGGACCGAGGAAGCGAGCAGTACTTC
>TRBJ2-7|many|NA|TRBV5-1
CASSLDSAPYEQYF
TGCGCCAGCAGCTTGGATAGTGCCCCCTACGAGCAGTACTTC
>TRBJ2-3|many|NA|TRBV7-2
CASSRRDTTQYF
TGTGCCAGCAGCCGCCGGGACACAACGCAGTATTTT
>TRBJ2-6|NA|NA|TRBV19
CASSRGPLSSGANVLTF
TGTGCCAGTAGTAGAGGGCCTCTTAGCTCTGGGGCCAACGTCCTGACTTTC
>TRBJ2-3|many|NA|TRBV5-1
CASSAVGRTDTQYF
TGCGCCAGCAGCGCCGTAGGGAGGACAGATACGCAGTATTTT
>TRBJ1-4|few|NA|TRBV5-6
CASSLSGTGKLFF
TGTGCCAGCAGCTTGTCCGGGACGGGAAAACTGTTTTTT
>TRBJ2-3|many|NA|TRBV6-2/TRBV6-3
CASSYGVSTDTQYF
TGTGCCAGCAGTTACGGAGTAAGCACAGATACGCAGTATTTT
>TRBJ2-5|many|TRBD2|TRBV7-2
CASSPGLAKETQYF
TGTGCCAGCAGCCCGGGACTAGCGAAAGAGACCCAGTACTTC
>TRBJ2-1|NA|TRBD2|TRBV7-2
CASSPPGLAGGPGEQFF
TGTGCCAGCAGCCCTCCGGGACTAGCGGGAGGGCCAGGAGAGCAGTTCTTC
>TRBJ1-5|many|NA|TRBV6-5
CATQGYGNQPQHF
TGTGCCACGCAGGGGTACGGCAATCAGCCCCAGCATTTT
>TRBJ2-7|few|NA|TRBV24-1
CATSDLTQQYF
TGTGCCACCAGTGATTTAACTCAGCAGTACTTC
>TRBJ1-2|many|TRBD1|TRBV28
CASSLWGTGLGYGYTF
TGTGCCAGCAGTTTATGGGGGACAGGGCTAGGGTATGGCTACACCTTC
>TRBJ2-5|NA|NA|TRBV4-1
CASSQGSLGIIVETQYF
TGCGCCAGCAGCCAAGGGAGTCTCGGGATAATTGTAGAGACCCAGTACTTC
>TRBJ2-1|few|NA|TRBV19
CASSINLGSTYNEQFF
TGTGCCAGTAGTATAAATCTGGGGTCAACTTACAATGAGCAGTTCTTC
>TRBJ1-2|many|NA|TRBV28
CASSFGTFGGYTF
TGTGCCAGCAGTTTCGGGACATTTGGTGGCTACACCTTC
>TRBJ2-7|NA|NA|TRBV18
CASSPSRENEQYF
TGTGCCAGCTCACCATCCAGGGAAAACGAGCAGTACTTC
>TRBJ2-1|many|NA|TRBV7-2
CASSLVVTTNEQFF
TGTGCCAGCAGCTTAGTTGTGACTACCAATGAGCAGTTCTTC